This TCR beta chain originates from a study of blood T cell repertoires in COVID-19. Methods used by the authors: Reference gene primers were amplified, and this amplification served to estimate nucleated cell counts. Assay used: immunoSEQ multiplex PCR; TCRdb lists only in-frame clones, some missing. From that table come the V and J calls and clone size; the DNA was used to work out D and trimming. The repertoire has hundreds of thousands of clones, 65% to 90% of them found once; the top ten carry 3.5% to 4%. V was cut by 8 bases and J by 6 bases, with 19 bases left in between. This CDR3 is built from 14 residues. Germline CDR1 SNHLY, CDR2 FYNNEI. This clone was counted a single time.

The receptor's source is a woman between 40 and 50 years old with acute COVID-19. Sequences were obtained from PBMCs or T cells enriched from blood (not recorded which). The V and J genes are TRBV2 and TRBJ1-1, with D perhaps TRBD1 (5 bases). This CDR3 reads CASPKGQGSAEAFF. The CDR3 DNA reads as TGTGCCAGCCCGAAGGGGCAGGGCTCCGCTGAAGCTTTCTTT.